This note documents a single T cell receptor beta chain sequence. There is no known antigen for this receptor. No much larger clone is present one base from it, and per-base qualities are unavailable. Between the V and J ends, shortened by 1 base and 3 bases respectively, the junction contains 9 bases. CDR1 and CDR2 were assigned from the germline V gene as KGHSH and LQKENI. The cysteine opens and the phenylalanine closes a CDR3 of 14 amino acids. CDR3 DNA is the only sequence kept; it has 42 bases, read in frame from the first base. This record belongs to a study of blood T cell repertoires in COVID-19 (dated by TCRdb to the early 2020s). Context from the whole study: Samples covering the acute and convalescent phases of COVID-19 were provided by collaborators in the United States, Italy and Spain. Where available, HLA class I and class II types were taken from metadata supplied by the sample provider and were not determined by assay-based typing. The material from the prospective study consisted of cDNA or gDNA derived from T cells, B-cell-depleted T cells, or PBMCs. The repertoires were made available in a free public database intended to serve as a resource for research on the immune response to SARS-CoV-2. Subjects who had been exposed to COVID-19, were actively infected with it, or had recovered from it provided the deeply sampled blood TCRbeta repertoires that made up the dataset. Nearly every sample came with metadata listing a de-identified subject ID, COVID-19 status, age in years and sex. Samples were obtained from the ongoing ImmuneRACE study (first 160 participants) and from approximately 1,200 subjects provided by 6 global collaborators. Study-wide conclusions, independent of this receptor: The amount of clinical and demographic metadata varied by source and participant and was provided uncurated.

Each collaborating institution followed its own protocols to collect whole blood in K2EDTA tubes. For TCRbeta analysis, collaborator samples were shipped as frozen whole blood, as isolated PBMCs, or as DNA extracted from either sample type. TCRbeta CDR3 regions were amplified from genomic DNA by means of the immunoSEQ Assay, a bias-controlled multiplex PCR. The study's own analysis went as follows. Nucleated cell counts per sample were estimated from amplification of reference gene primers within the assay. To quantify the absolute abundance of each unique TCRbeta CDR3 rearrangement, sequence reads were collapsed and filtered. Productive Simpson clonality was computed per sample as the square root of Simpson's diversity index over productive rearrangements. In its TCRdb copy, this immuneACCESS table keeps in-frame sequences only and misses some clones. Where compared with another copy, unresolved V genes explain less than half of these, and the others have no known cause. The V and J calls and clone size are taken from that table; D and trimming were inferred from the DNA. Recorded for this sample are a few hundred thousand clones; roughly 90% of them occurred a single time. The ten largest clones represent roughly 4% of the sample.

The rearranged chain carries TRBV18 and TRBJ2-5, with a weak D call of TRBD1 (5 bases match). The TCR was taken from a woman aged 50 to 60 with active or convalescent COVID-19. Material for sequencing was peripheral blood. The CDR3 region reads CASSPRRAEETQYF. The nucleotide sequence is given as TGTGCCAGCTCACCACGCAGGGCTGAAGAGACCCAGTACTTC.